This T cell receptor beta chain was observed in a study of T-cell reconstitution after alpha-beta-depleted transplantation in children. TCRbeta library construction was performed incorporating unique molecular identifiers. Each CDR3 protein gets one entry after TCRdb re-called the PCR reads with MiXCR. Found here are hundreds of thousands of distinct CDR3 sequences, 24% of them singletons; the top ten hold 4.8%. Trimming took 5 bases from V and 0 from J, leaving 14 bases between them. The CDR3 is 15 residues long. Germline CDR1 reads SQVTM; CDR2 reads ANQGSEA. This TCR derives from a female patient between 2 and 15 years old who had a stem cell transplant for congenital amegakaryocytic thrombocytopenia, so the T cells may come from the graft donor. The chain joins TRBV29-1 to TRBJ1-3; tentatively, D is TRBD1 (6 bases). Source: PBMCs, mostly from graft donor cells, taken 360 days after TCRalphabeta/CD19-depleted stem cell transplant. The CDR3 is CSVSGDTSSGNTIYF. The CDR3 DNA sequence: TGCAGCGTTTCGGGGGACACCAGCTCTGGAAACACCATATATTTT.